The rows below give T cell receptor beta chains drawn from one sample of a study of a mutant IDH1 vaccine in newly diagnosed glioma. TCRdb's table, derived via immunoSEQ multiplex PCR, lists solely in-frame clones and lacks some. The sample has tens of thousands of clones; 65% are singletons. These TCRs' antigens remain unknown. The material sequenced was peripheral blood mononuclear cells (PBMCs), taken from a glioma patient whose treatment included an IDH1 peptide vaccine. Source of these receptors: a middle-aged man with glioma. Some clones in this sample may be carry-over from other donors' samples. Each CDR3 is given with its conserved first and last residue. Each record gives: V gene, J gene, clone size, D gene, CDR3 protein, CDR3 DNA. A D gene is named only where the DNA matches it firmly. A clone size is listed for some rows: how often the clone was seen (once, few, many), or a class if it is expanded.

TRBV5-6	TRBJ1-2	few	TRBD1	CASSRTGANGYTF	TGTGCCAGCAGCCGAACAGGGGCAAATGGCTACACCTTC
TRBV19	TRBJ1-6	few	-	CASRTPGPVSPLHF	TGTGCCAGTAGAACACCGGGACCAGTATCACCCCTCCACTTT
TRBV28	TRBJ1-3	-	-	CASSPLEGMVSGNTIYF	TGTGCCAGCAGTCCTCTGGAGGGGATGGTCTCTGGAAACACCATATATTTT
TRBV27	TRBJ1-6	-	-	CASSLGPTPNSPLHF	TGTGCCAGCAGTTTGGGCCCTACCCCTAATTCACCCCTCCACTTT
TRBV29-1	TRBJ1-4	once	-	CSVWTVVPPGKLFF	TGCAGCGTATGGACAGTGGTACCCCCGGGAAAACTGTTTTTT
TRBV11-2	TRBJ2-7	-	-	CASSLVVRGREQYF	TGTGCCAGCAGCTTAGTGGTCCGGGGTCGGGAGCAGTACTTC
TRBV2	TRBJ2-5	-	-	CASSEGETQYF	TGTGCCAGCAGTGAGGGAGAGACCCAGTACTTC
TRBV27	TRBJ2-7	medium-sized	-	CASSSGDSYEQYF	TGTGCCAGCTCCTCGGGGGATTCCTACGAGCAGTACTTC
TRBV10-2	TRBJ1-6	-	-	CASSTYNSPLHF	TGCGCCAGCAGTACCTATAATTCACCCCTCCACTTT
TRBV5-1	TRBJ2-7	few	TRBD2	CASSPGLATYEQYF	TGCGCCAGCAGCCCGGGACTAGCTACCTACGAGCAGTACTTC
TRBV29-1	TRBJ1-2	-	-	CSVEEGGLNGYTF	TGCAGCGTTGAAGAAGGGGGGTTGAATGGCTACACCTTC
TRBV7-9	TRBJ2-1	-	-	CASTRAGRIYNEQFF	TGTGCCAGCACCCGGGCGGGACGGATTTACAATGAGCAGTTCTTC
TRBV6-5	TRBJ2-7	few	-	CASSSRQSNYEQYF	TGTGCCAGCAGTTCACGACAGAGCAACTACGAGCAGTACTTC
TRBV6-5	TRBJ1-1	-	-	CASSPRDPNTEAFF	TGTGCCAGCAGCCCCCGGGATCCAAACACTGAAGCTTTCTTT
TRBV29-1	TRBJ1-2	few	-	CSVGIERDGYTF	TGCAGCGTTGGAATTGAGAGGGATGGCTACACCTTC
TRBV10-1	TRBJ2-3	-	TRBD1	CARPGQGVSDTQYF	TGCGCCAGACCGGGACAGGGGGTTTCAGATACGCAGTATTTT
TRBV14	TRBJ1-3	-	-	CASSQFRINTIYF	TGTGCCAGCAGCCAGTTCCGCATAAACACCATATATTTT
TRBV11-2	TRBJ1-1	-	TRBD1	CASRGTGGQTEAFF	TGTGCCAGCAGAGGGACAGGGGGTCAGACTGAAGCTTTCTTT
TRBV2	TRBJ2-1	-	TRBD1	CASRADRGTYNEQFF	TGTGCCAGCAGGGCAGACAGGGGTACCTACAATGAGCAGTTCTTC
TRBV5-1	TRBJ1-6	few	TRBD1	CASSQGGSSYNSPLHF	TGCGCCAGCTCTCAGGGGGGTAGCTCCTATAATTCACCCCTCCACTTT
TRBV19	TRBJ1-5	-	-	CASKQDGYNQPQHF	TGTGCCAGTAAACAGGACGGCTACAATCAGCCCCAGCATTTT
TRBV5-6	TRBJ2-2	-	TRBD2	CASSRTRQSGELFF	TGTGCCAGCAGCCGGACTAGACAGTCCGGGGAGCTGTTTTTT
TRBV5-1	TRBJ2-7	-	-	CASSLEGLRGYEQYF	TGCGCCAGCAGCTTGGAGGGACTCCGAGGGTACGAGCAGTACTTC
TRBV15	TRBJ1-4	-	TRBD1	CATSYRTGVQGEKLFF	TGTGCCACCAGCTACCGCACAGGGGTACAGGGAGAGAAACTGTTTTTT
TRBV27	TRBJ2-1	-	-	CASSLSPTGSGEQFF	TGTGCCAGCAGTTTATCGCCAACAGGGAGTGGTGAGCAGTTCTTC